This T cell receptor (beta chain) is drawn from a study of identical twins (dated by TCRdb to between 2015 and 2016). Study-wide context: To test whether fetal clonotypes persist, the study used deep sequencing on TCR alpha and beta repertoires from monozygotic twins, unrelated adults of various ages, and cord blood. Replicate twin experiments were performed at different times using different library preparation protocols to rule out contamination. Paper-wide results and their limitations: Because the same donors could not be followed over many years, the conclusions depended on cross-sectional statistical analysis. Recombination models systematically underestimated out-of-frame TCR alpha sharing in monozygotic twins but agreed with sharing between unrelated individuals. Fewer insertions were carried by abundant cord blood beta clonotypes, a similar but weaker trend appeared in young adult naive repertoires, and no such trend appeared in memory repertoires. Compared with coincidental sharing between unrelated individuals, out-of-frame TCR alpha sequences shared between twins showed an excess of sequences with low generation probability. In beta out-of-frame sequences, excess twin sharing was weaker, because having fewer shared sequences lowered the signal-to-noise ratio. Zero-insertion analyses could be partly confounded by invariant T cells such as MAIT and iNKT, though diverse VJ usage argued against such confounding for most clonotypes.

Every donor in the study was a healthy Caucasian. Three unrelated non-twin adults were also sequenced: a male aged 18 to 30, a male aged 50 to 60 and a female aged 50 to 60. Using Miltenyi CD45RO+ enrichment and human naive T-cell isolation kits, memory (CD45RO+) and naive T cells were isolated from PBMC. V loses 9 bases, J loses 2 bases, and the germline ends lie 16 bases apart. In the germline V gene, CDR1 corresponds to KGHDR and CDR2 to SFDVKD. From cysteine to phenylalanine, the CDR3 is 15 amino acids long. Solely the CDR3 DNA is kept, with 45 bases framed from the first base. Points on this clonotype: The target of this receptor is not known. No much larger clone is present one base from it, and per-base qualities are unavailable.

Libraries were prepared through 5' RACE. The sequencer listed for this sample is Illumina HiSeq 2000. A universal primer binding site was added through template switching, and the final cDNA carried a unique molecular identifier so that TCR cDNA molecules could be counted accurately. First-strand cDNA for TCR alpha and beta chains was synthesized from specific primers in the conserved constant-segment region. To control for contamination, every cDNA library carried two barcodes: a SMART-Mk sample barcode plus Illumina barcodes. TruSeq adapter sequences along with Illumina sample barcodes were introduced in two successive PCR steps. Sequencing of the TCR alpha and beta cDNA libraries was done on the Illumina HiSeq platform using custom primers. Processing in the source paper ran as follows. Raw reads were processed with MiGEC to extract unique molecular identifiers, and MiXCR was used to determine CDR3 positions. Recombination models were inferred per individual with the repgenHMM and IGoR tools using an EM algorithm. The analysis of shared clonotypes was done with the tcR package in R, with sharing normalized by the product of cloneset sizes. Out-of-frame nonproductive sequences were analyzed to study raw recombination free of thymic and clonal selection effects. The public reads were quality trimmed at Q25 with fastp and then assembled into clones with MiXCR by TCRdb, keeping productive beta chains. Rows with one shared CDR3 protein collapse into an entry with the most common genes and DNA. The authors' filters were not applied to this entry. The sample profile shows approximately 700,000 distinct CDR3 sequences; around 6% of them were found once. Roughly 2% of the sample belongs to the ten largest clones.

The chain is encoded by TRBV24-1 joined to TRBJ1-5; no D segment can be confidently identified. The sequence derives from a man younger than 35 in good health. The material sequenced was naive T cells sorted from blood. According to the study, the label for this sample's cell subset or site signals: cells isolated with a human naive T-cell isolation kit. The DNA sequence is as follows: TGTGCCACCCAAAGGGTGGGAGAGGGCAATCAGCCCCAGCATTTT. Its coded protein is CATQRVGEGNQPQHF.